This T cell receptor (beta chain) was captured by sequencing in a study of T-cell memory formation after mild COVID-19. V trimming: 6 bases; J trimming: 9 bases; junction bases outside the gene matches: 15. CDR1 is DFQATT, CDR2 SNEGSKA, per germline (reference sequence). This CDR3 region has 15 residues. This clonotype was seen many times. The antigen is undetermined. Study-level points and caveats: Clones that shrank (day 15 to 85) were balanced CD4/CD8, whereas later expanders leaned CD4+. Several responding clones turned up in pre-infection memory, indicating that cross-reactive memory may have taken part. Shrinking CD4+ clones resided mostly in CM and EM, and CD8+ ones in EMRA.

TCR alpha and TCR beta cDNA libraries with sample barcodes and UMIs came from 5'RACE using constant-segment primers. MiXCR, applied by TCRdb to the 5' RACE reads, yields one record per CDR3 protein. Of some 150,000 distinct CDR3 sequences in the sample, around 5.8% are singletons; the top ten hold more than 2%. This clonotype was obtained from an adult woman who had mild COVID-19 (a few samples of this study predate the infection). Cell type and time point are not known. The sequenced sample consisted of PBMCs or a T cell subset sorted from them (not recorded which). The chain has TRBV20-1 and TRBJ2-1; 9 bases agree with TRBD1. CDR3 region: CSASPGQGLASEQFF. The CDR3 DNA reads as TGCAGTGCGAGTCCGGGACAGGGCTTAGCAAGTGAGCAGTTCTTC.